Below are 12 T cell receptor beta chains sequenced from a single sample in a study of blood T cell repertoires in COVID-19. Some clones are missing from TCRdb's copy, which holds only in-frame ones; the method was immunoSEQ multiplex PCR. The table records around 300,000 clones, around 90% of them present only once. Sequencing was done on a sample of PBMCs or T cells enriched from blood (not recorded which). All receptors derive from a woman aged 40 to 50 who had recovered from COVID-19.

The rearrangement uses TRBV2 and TRBJ2-7; D is uncertain. V lost 6 bases and J 3 bases, leaving 15 bases between the germline ends. CDR1 and CDR2 from the germline V gene are SNHLY and FYNNEI. The CDR3 length is 14 residues. The CDR3: CASRIEVGSYEQYF. Here the CDR3 DNA reads TGTGCCAGCAGGATAGAGGTTGGCAGCTACGAGCAGTACTTC.

This chain uses TRBV7-9 with TRBJ2-3; 7 nucleotides line up with TRBD2. Germline CDR1 is SEHNR and CDR2 is FQNEAQ (reference sequence). The CDR3 covers 15 residues. V lost 4 bases and J lost 5; bases outside the gene matches: 9. The CDR3 DNA reads TGTGCCAGCAGCTCCCGTGGGACTAAGCAAGATACGCAGTATTTT. Protein product: CASSSRGTKQDTQYF.

There are a few counts of this clone. This chain links TRBV7-2 with TRBJ2-7; TRBD1 might be the D (6 bases). This CDR3 is built from 13 residues. V lost 3 bases, J lost 2 bases, and 8 bases lay in between. Germline-derived CDR1 and CDR2 are SGHTA and FQGNSA. The CDR3 region is CASSLNRAYEQYF. The CDR3 DNA is TGTGCCAGCAGCTTGAACAGGGCCTACGAGCAGTACTTC.

The rearrangement joins TRBV24-1 to TRBJ2-2, with D maybe TRBD1 (6 bases). Trimming cost V 4 bases and J 0 bases, with 29 bases left between them. CDR1 is KGHDR, CDR2 SFDVKD, per germline. The CDR3 consists of 22 residues. The CDR3 protein is CATSEWDKTPPGDIANTGELFF. As DNA, the CDR3 is TGTGCCACCAGTGAATGGGACAAAACACCCCCAGGTGACATTGCGAACACCGGGGAGCTGTTTTTT.

This chain connects TRBV5-1 to TRBJ1-2, with D hard to call. Germline-derived CDR1 and CDR2 are SGHRS and YFSETQ. V lost 4 bases, J lost 6 bases, and 16 bases lay in between. There are 14 residues in the CDR3. The CDR3 reads CASSVEGGRDGYTF. Here the CDR3 DNA reads TGCGCCAGCAGCGTCGAGGGAGGCCGGGATGGCTACACCTTC.

This clone was seen just once. J is TRBJ2-5 and V is TRBV9; possibly TRBD1 for D (5 bases). Germline V gene sequence: CDR1 SGDLS, CDR2 YYNGEE. V was shortened by 0 bases and J by 5 bases, with 17 bases between the two germline ends. The length of the CDR3 is 16 residues. CDR3 sequence reads: CASSVASGSSWETQYF. The CDR3 coding sequence is TGTGCCAGCAGCGTAGCGTCAGGGTCAAGTTGGGAGACCCAGTACTTC.

The rearrangement uses TRBV9 and TRBJ1-3, with D perhaps matching TRBD1 (5 bases). V was clipped by 4 bases and J by 0 bases, with 8 bases between them. CDR3 length equals 14 residues. Germline CDR1 and CDR2: SGDLS and YYNGEE. The CDR3 loop is CASSSGYSGNTIYF. The CDR3 DNA sequence: TGTGCCAGCAGCTCAGGGTACTCTGGAAACACCATATATTTT.

A remark on this clone: The sample contains more than one DNA sequence encoding this CDR3. V gene TRBV18 combines with J gene TRBJ1-2; 8 bases fit TRBD1. The CDR3 has 13 residues. Germline CDR1 reads KGHSH; CDR2 reads LQKENI. V gave up 6 bases and J gave up 4 bases; unmatched junction bases: 4. The CDR3 spells CASSPDRVYGYTF. For the CDR3, the DNA is TGTGCCAGCTCGCCGGACAGGGTCTATGGCTACACCTTC.

By share of the sample, this clone is medium-sized. This sample includes further DNA sequences coding for the same CDR3. The chain recombines TRBV30 with TRBJ2-7; TRBD2 matches at 11 bases. This CDR3 is built from 16 residues. Trimming at V came to 0 bases and at J to 1 base, leaving 5 bases not matched to a gene. The germline gives CDR1 GTSNPN, CDR2 SVGIG (reference sequence). This CDR3 reads CAWSVRGLADSYEQYF. CDR3 coding DNA: TGTGCCTGGAGTGTACGGGGACTAGCGGATTCCTACGAGCAGTACTTC.

The rearrangement joins TRBV5-4 to TRBJ2-2, with D perhaps matching TRBD2 (6 bases). The CDR3 contains 15 residues. CDR1 SGHNT and CDR2 YYREEE come from the germline V gene (reference sequence). V lost 3 bases and J 2 bases, leaving 11 bases between the germline ends. In nucleotides, the CDR3 is TGTGCCAGCAGCTCGGGACTGACAAACACCGGGGAGCTGTTTTTT. This codes for CASSSGLTNTGELFF.

The chain uses TRBV9 and TRBJ2-3, with 7 bases matching TRBD1. Germline V gene data show CDR1 as SGDLS and CDR2 as YYNGEE. The J segment lost 2 bases and the V segment lost 3 bases, leaving 9 bases of the junction unmatched. The CDR3 contains 16 residues. The CDR3 sequence: CASSARTGELTDTQYF. The DNA for the CDR3 is TGTGCCAGCAGCGCGCGGACAGGCGAACTCACAGATACGCAGTATTTT.

The V and J genes are TRBV5-1 and TRBJ1-2, with a weak D call TRBD1 (5 bases). V lost 0 bases, J lost 7 bases, and 10 bases lay in between. The CDR3 has 13 residues. CDR1 SGHRS and CDR2 YFSETQ come from the germline V gene. The CDR3 reads CASSLVAGFGYTF. The CDR3 DNA reads as TGCGCCAGCAGCTTGGTGGCAGGGTTTGGCTACACCTTC. Supplemented by reference TRBV5-1 and TRBJ1-2, the full variable domain reads KAGVTQTPRYLIKTRGQQVTLSCSPISGHRSVSWYQQTPGQGLQFLFEYFSETQRNKGNFPGRFSGRQFSNSRSEMNVSTLELGDSALYLCASSLVAGFGYTFGSGTRLTVV.